The 9 T cell receptor beta chains below all came from one sample that was sequenced in a study of CD8 T cells in Susac syndrome. RNA amounts of roughly 0.45 to 1 ug underwent reverse transcription with random hexamers. TCRdb re-analysed the immunoSEQ multiplex PCR reads in MiXCR, keeping a single row per CDR3 protein. The sample lists some 150,000 distinct CDR3 sequences, roughly 95% occurring once. Sequenced sample: CD4+ T cells from PBMCs. These receptors were obtained from a human donor with Susac syndrome.

This chain joins TRBV7-2 and TRBJ2-1; D is perhaps TRBD2 (6 bases). Trimming removed 5 bases from V and 0 bases from J, with 14 bases in between. CDR1 is SGHTA, CDR2 FQGNSA, per germline. The length of the CDR3 is 16 residues. The CDR3 bases are TGTGCCAGCAGCCTTAGACGGGAGAGCTCCTACAATGAGCAGTTCTTC. Protein product: CASSLRRESSYNEQFF.

The chain combines TRBV4-3 with TRBJ1-6, with D unresolved. Between the trimmed V and J ends, which lost 4 bases and 7 bases, there was a span of 17 bases. The CDR3 is 16 residues long. Per the germline V gene, CDR1 is LGHNA and CDR2 is YSLEER. The CDR3 DNA is TGCGCCAGCAGCCCGGCCCCACGGGCTCCCAATTCACCCCTCCACTTT. Protein product: CASSPAPRAPNSPLHF.

The rearrangement uses TRBV6-6 and TRBJ1-3; 7 bases match TRBD1. There are 15 residues in the CDR3. Trimming at V came to 4 bases and at J to 2 bases, leaving 5 bases not matched to a gene. Per the germline V gene, CDR1 is MNHNY and CDR2 is SVGAGI (reference sequence). CDR3 residues: CASSSTGDAGNTIYF. The CDR3 DNA is TGTGCCAGCAGTTCAACAGGGGACGCTGGAAACACCATATATTTT.

V gene TRBV4-2 combines with J gene TRBJ2-7; D remains unclear. V lost 3 bases and J lost 4, with 16 bases in between. The CDR3 is made up of 15 amino acids. Germline CDR1 reads LGHNA; CDR2 reads YNFKEQ. The CDR3 DNA follows: TGTGCCAGCAGCCAGGCCAGCAGAGCTCCTTACGAGCAGTACTTC. It codes for CASSQASRAPYEQYF.

This rearrangement joins TRBV12-3 or TRBV12-4 to TRBJ1-1; the match to TRBD1 covers 12 bases. V lost 8 bases and J lost 5; bases outside the gene matches: 3. CDR3 length: 13 amino acids. As DNA, the CDR3 is TGTGCCAGCGGGGGACAGGGGGCTACTGAAGCTTTCTTT. This translates into CASGGQGATEAFF.

V and J are TRBV25-1 and TRBJ1-4; D gene unclear. The CDR3 has 12 amino acids. Germline CDR1 reads MGHDK; CDR2 reads SYGVNS. Trimming removed 2 bases from V and 8 bases from J, with 6 bases in between. DNA for the CDR3: TGTGCCAGCAGTGAAATGGGGGAAAAACTGTTTTTT. Its protein product is CASSEMGEKLFF.

The rearrangement uses TRBV19 and TRBJ1-2; TRBD1 aligns across 7 bases. Trimming at V came to 4 bases and at J to 5 bases, leaving 7 bases not matched to a gene. The CDR3 totals 14 residues. The germline V gene has CDR1 LNHDA and CDR2 SQIVND (reference sequence). CDR3 in DNA: TGTGCCAGTAGTACCCTCCCGGGACAGTATGGCTACACCTTC. This gives the protein CASSTLPGQYGYTF.

The CDR3 reads CASSPRQSEAFF. As DNA, the CDR3 is TGTGCCAGCAGCCCACGACAGTCTGAAGCTTTCTTT. J is TRBJ1-1 and V is TRBV3-1; a possible D gene is TRBD1 (5 bases). The V end was cut by 4 bases, the J end by 6 bases, with 9 bases between. The CDR3 contains 12 residues. Germline values: CDR1 LGHDT, CDR2 YNNKEL (reference sequence).

V is TRBV20-1 and J is TRBJ2-7; D gene ambiguous. Trimming removed 3 bases from V and 3 bases from J, with 12 bases in between. Germline loops: CDR1 DFQATT, CDR2 SNEGSKA (reference sequence). This CDR3 has 13 residues. CDR3 residues: CSARHRVIYEQYF. In DNA form, the CDR3 reads TGCAGTGCTAGGCACCGGGTGATCTACGAGCAGTACTTC.